This TCR beta chain was obtained from a study of T cell responses to AZD1222 COVID-19 vaccine. The data were produced by immunoSEQ multiplex PCR, yet TCRdb's version contains in-frame clones alone and is incomplete. The sample has 99,000 or so clones; approximately 87% are singletons. Study conclusions and caveats: Compared with day 0, the breadth and depth of the Spike-specific TCR repertoire rose significantly after two doses of AZD1222. Donors skewed white British and female; clonal diversity was possibly underestimated.

A word on this clone: Its antigen is unknown.

The material sequenced was peripheral blood, taken on day 0 of AZD1222 vaccination. The receptor comes from an adult in good health.

This chain's CDR3 is CASSRQDVNSPLHF. CDR3 nucleotide sequence: TGTGCCAGCAGCCGACAGGACGTAAATTCACCCCTCCACTTT. V usage is TRBV7-9 and J usage is TRBJ1-6; the D gene is possibly TRBD1 (6 bases). CDR1 and CDR2 from the germline V gene are SEHNR and FQNEAQ (reference sequence). The CDR3 runs 14 residues. Trimming pared 5 bases from V and 7 bases from J, leaving 12 bases between.